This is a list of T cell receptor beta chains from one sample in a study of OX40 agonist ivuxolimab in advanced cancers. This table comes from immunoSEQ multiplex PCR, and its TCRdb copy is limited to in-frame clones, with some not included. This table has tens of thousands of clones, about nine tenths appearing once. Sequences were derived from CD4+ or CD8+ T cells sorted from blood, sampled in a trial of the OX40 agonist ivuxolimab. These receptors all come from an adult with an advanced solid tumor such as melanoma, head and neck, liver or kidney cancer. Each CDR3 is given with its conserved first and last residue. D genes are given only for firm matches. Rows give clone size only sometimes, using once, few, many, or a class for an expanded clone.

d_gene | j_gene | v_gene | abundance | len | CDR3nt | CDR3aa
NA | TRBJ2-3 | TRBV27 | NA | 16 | TGTGCCAGCAGCCTCCAGACAACCATCCACACAGATACGCAGTATTTT | CASSLQTTIHTDTQYF
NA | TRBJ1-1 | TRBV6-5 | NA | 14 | TGTGCCAGCAGCCCGTCTAGGGGTAACACTGAAGCTTTCTTT | CASSPSRGNTEAFF
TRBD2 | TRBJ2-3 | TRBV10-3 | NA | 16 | TGTGCCATCAGTGACCTTAGCGGGAGGGCGTTAGATACGCAGTATTTT | CAISDLSGRALDTQYF
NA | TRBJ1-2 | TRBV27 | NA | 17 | TGTGCCAGCAGTTTATTTCCCGTTGGGGTCTCCATCTATGGCTACACCTTC | CASSLFPVGVSIYGYTF
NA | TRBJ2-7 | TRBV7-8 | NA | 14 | TGTGCCAGCAGCTTAACTGGGTACGACTACGAGCAGTACTTC | CASSLTGYDYEQYF
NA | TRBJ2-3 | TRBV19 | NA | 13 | TGTGCCAGTAGTCCCCGGAACACAGATACGCAGTATTTT | CASSPRNTDTQYF
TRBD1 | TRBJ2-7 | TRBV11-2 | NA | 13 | TGTGCCAGCAGCACAGGGGTAACCTACGAGCAGTACTTC | CASSTGVTYEQYF
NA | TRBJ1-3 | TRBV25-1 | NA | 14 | TGTGCCAGCAGTCTGGGGAGCTCTGGAAACACCATATATTTT | CASSLGSSGNTIYF
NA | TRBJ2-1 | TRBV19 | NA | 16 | TGTGCCAGTAGTTTTGGGGTCGGGTACTCCTACAATGAGCAGTTCTTC | CASSFGVGYSYNEQFF
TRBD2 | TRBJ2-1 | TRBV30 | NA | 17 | TGTGCCTGGAGTGTTCGTTTGCGGGAGAGCTCCTACAATGAGCAGTTCTTC | CAWSVRLRESSYNEQFF
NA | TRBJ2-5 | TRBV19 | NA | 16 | TGTGCCAGTAGCCTATTCGGGGGACTCAGACAAGAGACCCAGTACTTC | CASSLFGGLRQETQYF
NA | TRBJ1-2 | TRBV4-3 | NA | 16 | TGCGCCAGCAGCCAAGGGCTACCCGGGACCGGGAAGGGCTACACCTTC | CASSQGLPGTGKGYTF
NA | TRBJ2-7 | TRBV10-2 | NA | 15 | TGCGCCAGCAGTGATGTGGGGGGAACCACCTACGAGCAGTACTTC | CASSDVGGTTYEQYF
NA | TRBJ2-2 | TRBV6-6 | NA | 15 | TGTGCCAGCAATCCTCTTCAGGGCTACACCGGGGAGCTGTTTTTT | CASNPLQGYTGELFF
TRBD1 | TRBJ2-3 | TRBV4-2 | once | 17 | TGTGCCAGCAGCCAAGATCTAAACAGGGGGCTGGGAGATACGCAGTATTTT | CASSQDLNRGLGDTQYF
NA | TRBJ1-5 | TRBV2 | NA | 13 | TGTGCCAGCAGTGAATATAGCAATCAGCCCCAGCATTTT | CASSEYSNQPQHF
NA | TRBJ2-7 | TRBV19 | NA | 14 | TGTGCCAGTAGTCCGACTGCCTCCCTGGGCGAGCAGTACTTC | CASSPTASLGEQYF
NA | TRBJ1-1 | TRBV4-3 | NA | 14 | TGCGCCAGCAGCCAAGACAGGGTGAACACTGAAGCTTTCTTT | CASSQDRVNTEAFF
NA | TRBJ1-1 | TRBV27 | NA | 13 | TGTGCCAGCAGTCAAACAGGGAACACTGAAGCTTTCTTT | CASSQTGNTEAFF
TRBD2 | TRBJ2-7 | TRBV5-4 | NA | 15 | TGTGCCAGCAGCTTGGAGGTAGCGGGGAACTACGAGCAGTACTTC | CASSLEVAGNYEQYF
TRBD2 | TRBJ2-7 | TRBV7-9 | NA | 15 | TGTGCCAGCAGCTTCGGGACTAGCGGAGCCTACGAGCAGTACTTC | CASSFGTSGAYEQYF
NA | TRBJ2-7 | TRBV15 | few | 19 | TGTGCCACCAGCAGAGAGGCGGGAATGCGACCAGGGGCCACGGGGGAGCAGTACTTC | CATSREAGMRPGATGEQYF
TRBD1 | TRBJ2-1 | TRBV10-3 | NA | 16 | TGTGCCATCAGTGAGTCCACAGGGGGTGGATACAATGAGCAGTTCTTC | CAISESTGGGYNEQFF
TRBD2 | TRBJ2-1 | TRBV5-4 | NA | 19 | TGTGCCAGCACCATCCTGGGACTAGCGGGAGGGATGCACTACAATGAGCAGTTCTTC | CASTILGLAGGMHYNEQFF
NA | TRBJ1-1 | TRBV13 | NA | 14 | TGTGCCAGCAACGCAAAGGGTTACAATACTGAAGCTTTCTTT | CASNAKGYNTEAFF
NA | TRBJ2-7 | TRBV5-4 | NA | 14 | TGTGCCAGCAGTGAACGGGACTCCCCGTACGAGCAGTACTTC | CASSERDSPYEQYF
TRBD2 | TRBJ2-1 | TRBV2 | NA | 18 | TGTGCCAGCAGTGAGAGTCTGCTAGCGGGATATTCCTACAATGAGCAGTTCTTC | CASSESLLAGYSYNEQFF
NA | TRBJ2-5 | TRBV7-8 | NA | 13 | TGTGCCAGCAGCTCCGGGTACCAAGAGACCCAGTACTTC | CASSSGYQETQYF
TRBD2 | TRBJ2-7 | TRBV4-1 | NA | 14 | TGCGCCAGCAGCCGTGGACTAGGCACCTACGAGCAGTACTTC | CASSRGLGTYEQYF